This T cell receptor (beta chain) was identified in a study of CD8 T cells in Susac syndrome. Trimming left V 7 bases short and J 3 bases short, with 13 bases between. Looked up from germline, CDR1 is MNHEY and CDR2 is SVGEGT. This CDR3 contains 13 residues. Reverse transcription used about 0.5 to 1 ug RNA and random hexamers. TCRdb fed the immunoSEQ multiplex PCR reads into MiXCR, producing one record per CDR3 protein. The table has 330,000 or so distinct CDR3 sequences, approximately 90% seen once. V usage is TRBV6-2 or TRBV6-3 and J usage is TRBJ2-7; the D is unclear. The TCR was taken from a human donor with multiple sclerosis. Input material: CD8+ T cells from PBMCs. The CDR3 DNA reads TGTGCCAGCACCAAAAATTGGGACTACGAGCAGTACTTC. Translation: CASTKNWDYEQYF.